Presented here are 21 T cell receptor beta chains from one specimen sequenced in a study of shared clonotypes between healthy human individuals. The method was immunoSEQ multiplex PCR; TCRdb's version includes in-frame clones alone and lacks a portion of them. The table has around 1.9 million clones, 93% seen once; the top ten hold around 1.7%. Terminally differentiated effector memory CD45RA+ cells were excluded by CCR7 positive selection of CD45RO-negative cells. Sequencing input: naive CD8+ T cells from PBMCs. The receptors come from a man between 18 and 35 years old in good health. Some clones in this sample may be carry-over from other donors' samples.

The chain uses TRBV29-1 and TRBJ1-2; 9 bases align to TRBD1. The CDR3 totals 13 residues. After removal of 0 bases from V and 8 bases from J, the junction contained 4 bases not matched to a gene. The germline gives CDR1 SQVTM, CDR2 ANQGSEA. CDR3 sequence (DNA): TGCAGCGTTGAAGAACAGGGGGCAGGAGGCTACACCTTC. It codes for CSVEEQGAGGYTF.

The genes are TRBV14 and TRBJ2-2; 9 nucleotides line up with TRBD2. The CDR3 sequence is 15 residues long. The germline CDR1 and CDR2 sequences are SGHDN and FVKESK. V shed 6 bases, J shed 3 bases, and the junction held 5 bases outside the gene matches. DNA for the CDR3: TGTGCCAGCAGAGCCCTAGCGGGACACACCGGGGAGCTGTTTTTT. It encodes CASRALAGHTGELFF.

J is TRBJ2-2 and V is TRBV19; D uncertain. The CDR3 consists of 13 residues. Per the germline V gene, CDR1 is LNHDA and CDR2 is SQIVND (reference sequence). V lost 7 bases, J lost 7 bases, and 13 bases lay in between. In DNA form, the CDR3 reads TGTGCCAGTACCCCTTCAGAAATCGGGGAGCTGTTTTTT. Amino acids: CASTPSEIGELFF.

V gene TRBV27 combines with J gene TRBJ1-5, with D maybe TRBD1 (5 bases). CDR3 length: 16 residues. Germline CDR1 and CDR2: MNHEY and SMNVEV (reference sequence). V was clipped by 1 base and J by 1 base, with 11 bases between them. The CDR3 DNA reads TGTGCCAGCAGTTTATTTCCCCCAGGGAGCAATCAGCCCCAGCATTTT. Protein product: CASSLFPPGSNQPQHF.

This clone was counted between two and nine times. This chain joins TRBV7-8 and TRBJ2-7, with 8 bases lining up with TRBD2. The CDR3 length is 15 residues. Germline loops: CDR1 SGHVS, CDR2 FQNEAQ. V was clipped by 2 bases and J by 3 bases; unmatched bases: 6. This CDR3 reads CASSLMTSDYYEQYF. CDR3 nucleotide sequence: TGTGCCAGCAGCTTAATGACTAGCGATTACTACGAGCAGTACTTC.

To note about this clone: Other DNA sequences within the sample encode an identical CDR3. The CDR3 reads CATSRDRGLEAFF. The CDR3 DNA follows: TGTGCCACCAGCAGAGATAGGGGGCTGGAAGCTTTCTTT. The chain uses TRBV15 and TRBJ1-1; 7 bases are a match to TRBD1. With V trimmed by 0 bases and J by 8 bases, 3 bases remained unmatched. CDR1 is LNHNV, CDR2 YYDKDF, per germline (reference sequence). CDR3 length equals 13 residues.

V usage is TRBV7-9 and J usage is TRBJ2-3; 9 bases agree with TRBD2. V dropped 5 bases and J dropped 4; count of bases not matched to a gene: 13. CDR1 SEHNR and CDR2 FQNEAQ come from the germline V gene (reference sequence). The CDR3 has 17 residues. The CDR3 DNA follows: TGTGCCAGCAGCCTACTTTACGCGGGAGGGCCCGCAGATACGCAGTATTTT. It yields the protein CASSLLYAGGPADTQYF.

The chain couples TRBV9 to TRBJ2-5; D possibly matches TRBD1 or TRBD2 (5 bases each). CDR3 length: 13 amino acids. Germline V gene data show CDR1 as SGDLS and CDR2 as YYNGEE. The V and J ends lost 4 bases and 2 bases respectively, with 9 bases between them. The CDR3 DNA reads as TGTGCCAGCAGCTTTGAGGGGCAAGAGACCCAGTACTTC. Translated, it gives CASSFEGQETQYF.

The CDR3 sequence is CASSEGKGYSLNYGYTF. The CDR3 region has the DNA TGTGCCAGCAGTGAAGGGAAGGGCTACTCCCTTAACTATGGCTACACCTTC. V usage is TRBV2 and J usage is TRBJ1-2; D uncertain. This CDR3 spans 17 amino acids. Trimming took off 1 base at V and 1 base at J, with 16 bases between the two ends. Looked up from germline, CDR1 is SNHLY and CDR2 is FYNNEI.

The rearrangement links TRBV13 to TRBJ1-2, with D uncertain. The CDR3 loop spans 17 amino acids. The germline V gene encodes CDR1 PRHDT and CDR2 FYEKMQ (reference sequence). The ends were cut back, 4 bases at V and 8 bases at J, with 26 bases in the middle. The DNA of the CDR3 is TGTGCCAGCAGCTCAACGATGACAATCAAGGCCCGGACCGGCTACACCTTC. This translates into CASSSTMTIKARTGYTF. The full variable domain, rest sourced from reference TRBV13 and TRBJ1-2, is AAGVIQSPRHLIKEKRETATLKCYPIPRHDTVYWYQQGPGQDPQFLISFYEKMQSDKGSIPDRFSAQQFSDYHSELNMSSLELGDSALYFCASSSTMTIKARTGYTFGSGTRLTVV.

This CDR3 is CASSTVIATERYGYTF. CDR3 coding DNA: TGTGCCAGCAGCACCGTCATAGCTACAGAAAGATATGGCTACACCTTC. This chain joins TRBV21-1 and TRBJ1-2. TRBV21-1 is a listed pseudogene. This CDR3 contains 16 residues.

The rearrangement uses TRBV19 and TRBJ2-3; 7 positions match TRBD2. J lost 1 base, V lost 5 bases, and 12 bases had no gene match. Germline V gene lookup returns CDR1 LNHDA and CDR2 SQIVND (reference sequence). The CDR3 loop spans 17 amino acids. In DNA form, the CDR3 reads TGTGCCAGTAGTCTAAGAGGGGTAACTAGCGGCACAGATACGCAGTATTTT. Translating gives CASSLRGVTSGTDTQYF.

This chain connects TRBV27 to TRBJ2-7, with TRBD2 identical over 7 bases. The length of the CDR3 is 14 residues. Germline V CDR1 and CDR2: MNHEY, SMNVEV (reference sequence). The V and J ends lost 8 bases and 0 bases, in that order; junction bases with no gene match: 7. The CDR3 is CASSAGAGSYEQYF. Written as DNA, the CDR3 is TGTGCCAGCTCCGCGGGAGCAGGCTCCTACGAGCAGTACTTC.

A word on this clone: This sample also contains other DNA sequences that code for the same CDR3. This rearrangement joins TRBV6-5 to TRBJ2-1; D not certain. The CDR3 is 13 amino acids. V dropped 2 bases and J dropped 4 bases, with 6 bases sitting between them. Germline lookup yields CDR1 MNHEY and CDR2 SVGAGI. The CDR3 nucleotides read TGTGCCAGCAGTTACGGCCCTTACAATGAGCAGTTCTTC. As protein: CASSYGPYNEQFF.

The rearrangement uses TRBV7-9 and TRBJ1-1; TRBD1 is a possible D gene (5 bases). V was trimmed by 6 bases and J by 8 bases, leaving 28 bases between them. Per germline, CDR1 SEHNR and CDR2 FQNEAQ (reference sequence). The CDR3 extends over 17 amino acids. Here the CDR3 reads CASSQMVFLSGTGEAFF. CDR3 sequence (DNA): TGTGCCAGCAGTCAGATGGTATTTCTTTCTGGGACGGGGGAAGCTTTCTTT. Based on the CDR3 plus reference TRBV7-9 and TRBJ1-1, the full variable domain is DTGVSQNPRHKITKRGQNVTFRCDPISEHNRLYWYRQTLGQGPEFLTYFQNEAQLEKSRLLSDRFSAERPKGSFSTLEIQRTEQGDSAMYLCASSQMVFLSGTGEAFFGQGTRLTVV.

The CDR3 loop reads CASSSGQFTLSGANVLTF. For the CDR3, the DNA is TGTGCCAGCAGCTCGGGACAGTTTACGCTCTCTGGGGCCAACGTCCTGACTTTC. The chain joins TRBV5-6 to TRBJ2-6, with 7 positions matching TRBD1. V lost 3 bases and J lost 0; bases outside the gene matches: 9. Per the germline V gene, CDR1 is SGHDT and CDR2 is YYEEEE. The CDR3 runs 18 residues.

CDR3 residues: CASSGFIVGTSYNEQFF. The DNA of the CDR3 is TGTGCCAGCAGCGGTTTCATTGTGGGGACCTCCTACAATGAGCAGTTCTTC. This rearrangement joins TRBV27 to TRBJ2-1, with D perhaps TRBD1 or TRBD2 (5 bases each). Trimming took 6 bases from V and 0 from J, leaving 18 bases between them. Germline assignment: CDR1 MNHEY and CDR2 SMNVEV (reference sequence). The CDR3 runs to 17 residues.

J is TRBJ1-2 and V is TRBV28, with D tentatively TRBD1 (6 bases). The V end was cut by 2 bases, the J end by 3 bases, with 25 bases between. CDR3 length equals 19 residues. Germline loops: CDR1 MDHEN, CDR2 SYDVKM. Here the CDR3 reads CASSLIRGSVPQGYYGYTF. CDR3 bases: TGTGCCAGCAGTTTAATAAGGGGGTCAGTCCCGCAAGGTTACTATGGCTACACCTTC.

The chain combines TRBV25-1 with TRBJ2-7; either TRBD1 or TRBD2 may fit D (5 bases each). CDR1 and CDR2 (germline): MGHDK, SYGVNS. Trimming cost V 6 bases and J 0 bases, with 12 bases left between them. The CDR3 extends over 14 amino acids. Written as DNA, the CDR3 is TGTGCCAGCAGCCGCCGGGACCTCTCCTACGAGCAGTACTTC. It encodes CASSRRDLSYEQYF.

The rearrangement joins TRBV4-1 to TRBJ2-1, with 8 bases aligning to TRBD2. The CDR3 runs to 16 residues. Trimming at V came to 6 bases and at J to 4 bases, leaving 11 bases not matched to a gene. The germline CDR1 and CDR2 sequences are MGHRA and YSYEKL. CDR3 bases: TGCGCCAGCAGTCTACGCACTAGCGGCAGATACAATGAGCAGTTCTTC. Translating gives CASSLRTSGRYNEQFF.

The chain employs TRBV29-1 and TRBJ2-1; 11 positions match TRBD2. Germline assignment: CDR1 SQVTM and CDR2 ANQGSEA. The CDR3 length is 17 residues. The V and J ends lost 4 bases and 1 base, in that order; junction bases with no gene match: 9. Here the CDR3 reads CSVGLLAGVQSYNEQFF. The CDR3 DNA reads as TGCAGCGTTGGGCTACTAGCGGGAGTACAGTCCTACAATGAGCAGTTCTTC.